This is a list of T cell receptor beta chains from one sample in a study of Tregs in tolerant kidney transplant recipients. Produced via immunoSEQ multiplex PCR; TCRdb's table is partial and in-frame only. The sample lists 62,000 or so clones; around 98% were seen once. The sample consisted of Tregs from blood, taken before the transplant. The receptors derive from a human donor who received a combined kidney and bone marrow transplant. CDR3s include the opening cysteine and the closing phenylalanine or tryptophan. D genes are given only for firm matches. Size is stated for part of the rows, as once, few or many counts, or as a class when the clone is expanded.

abundance: .
d_gene: TRBD2
v_gene: TRBV9
j_gene: TRBJ2-3
CDR3nt: TGTGCCAGCAGCCCCGGGACTAGCGGGGGGGAAGATACGCAGTATTTT
CDR3aa: CASSPGTSGGEDTQYF

abundance: .
d_gene: .
v_gene: TRBV4-3
j_gene: TRBJ2-7
CDR3nt: TGCGCCAGCAGCCAAGACAGGATTCGCTCCTACGAGCAGTACTTC
CDR3aa: CASSQDRIRSYEQYF

abundance: .
d_gene: TRBD1
v_gene: TRBV10-2
j_gene: TRBJ1-6
CDR3nt: TGCGCCAGCATGAGGGGGACAGTAAATTCACCCCTCCACTTT
CDR3aa: CASMRGTVNSPLHF

abundance: .
d_gene: .
v_gene: TRBV18
j_gene: TRBJ1-1
CDR3nt: TGTGCCAGCTCACTGGATAGGATGACAATGAACACTGAAGCTTTCTTT
CDR3aa: CASSLDRMTMNTEAFF

abundance: .
d_gene: .
v_gene: TRBV11-2
j_gene: TRBJ1-1
CDR3nt: TGTGCCAGCAGCCGGACACCCCTTGAAGCTTTCTTT
CDR3aa: CASSRTPLEAFF

abundance: few
d_gene: .
v_gene: TRBV11-2
j_gene: TRBJ2-2
CDR3nt: TGTGCCAGCACCCAGCATGCGGGGAGGAACACCGGGGAGCTGTTTTTT
CDR3aa: CASTQHAGRNTGELFF

abundance: .
d_gene: .
v_gene: TRBV7-2
j_gene: TRBJ2-5
CDR3nt: TGTGCCAGCAGTCCGCAGGCAGGGCCGGTTGGAACCCAGTACTTC
CDR3aa: CASSPQAGPVGTQYF

abundance: .
d_gene: .
v_gene: TRBV28
j_gene: TRBJ2-3
CDR3nt: TGTGCCAGCAGCTCGAGATTGATGACAGGGACTCCAGATACGCAGTATTTT
CDR3aa: CASSSRLMTGTPDTQYF

abundance: .
d_gene: TRBD1
v_gene: TRBV6-5
j_gene: TRBJ1-2
CDR3nt: TGTGCCAGCAGCCGTGGACAGGGAATCTATGGCTACACCTTC
CDR3aa: CASSRGQGIYGYTF

abundance: .
d_gene: .
v_gene: TRBV30
j_gene: TRBJ1-2
CDR3nt: TGTGCTCTAGAAAGTAGAGGGCTGGGCAACACCTTC
CDR3aa: CALESRGLGNTF

abundance: .
d_gene: .
v_gene: TRBV15
j_gene: TRBJ2-7
CDR3nt: TGTGCCACCAGCAGAGAAGGCAGAGGCTACGAGCAGTACTTC
CDR3aa: CATSREGRGYEQYF

abundance: .
d_gene: TRBD1
v_gene: TRBV4-3
j_gene: TRBJ2-7
CDR3nt: TGCGCCAGCAGCCAAGGGACAGGGGGAACCTACGAGCAGTACTTC
CDR3aa: CASSQGTGGTYEQYF

abundance: .
d_gene: TRBD2
v_gene: TRBV19
j_gene: TRBJ2-1
CDR3nt: TGTGCCAGTAGTATCCCCGTGGGAGTAGCGGGGTATAACAATGAGCAGTTCTTC
CDR3aa: CASSIPVGVAGYNNEQFF

abundance: .
d_gene: TRBD1
v_gene: TRBV10-3
j_gene: TRBJ2-7
CDR3nt: TGTGCCATCAGTGGGGGACAGGGGAGGGAGCAGTACTTC
CDR3aa: CAISGGQGREQYF

abundance: .
d_gene: .
v_gene: TRBV4-1
j_gene: TRBJ2-1
CDR3nt: TGCGCCAGCAGCCCAAGGGGTATGGGGGGGGCTAACAATGAGCAGTTCTTC
CDR3aa: CASSPRGMGGANNEQFF

abundance: .
d_gene: TRBD1
v_gene: TRBV28
j_gene: TRBJ1-6
CDR3nt: TGTGCCAGCAGTTGGAGGGGGCTCAATTCACCCCTCCACTTT
CDR3aa: CASSWRGLNSPLHF

abundance: .
d_gene: .
v_gene: TRBV10-3
j_gene: TRBJ2-1
CDR3nt: TGTGCCATCAGTCGGGGTAATGAGCAGTTCTTC
CDR3aa: CAISRGNEQFF

abundance: .
d_gene: TRBD1
v_gene: TRBV4-1
j_gene: TRBJ1-2
CDR3nt: TGCGCCAGCAGCATACAGGGGGGCTATGGCTACACCTTC
CDR3aa: CASSIQGGYGYTF

abundance: .
d_gene: .
v_gene: TRBV5-1
j_gene: TRBJ2-3
CDR3nt: TGCGCCAGCAGCTTGGGGAGCCCCAGAGATACGCAGTATTTT
CDR3aa: CASSLGSPRDTQYF

abundance: .
d_gene: .
v_gene: TRBV10-3
j_gene: TRBJ1-1
CDR3nt: TGTGCCATCAGTGCGAGGGACACTGAAGCTTTCTTT
CDR3aa: CAISARDTEAFF

abundance: .
d_gene: TRBD2
v_gene: TRBV6-1
j_gene: TRBJ2-3
CDR3nt: TGTGCCAGCAGTCCGGGGGGGGATACGCAGTATTTT
CDR3aa: CASSPGGDTQYF

abundance: .
d_gene: TRBD1
v_gene: TRBV4-3
j_gene: TRBJ1-5
CDR3nt: TGCGCCAGCAGCCAACATCCCCACAGACAGGGTGGCAATCAGCCCCAGCATTTT
CDR3aa: CASSQHPHRQGGNQPQHF

abundance: .
d_gene: .
v_gene: TRBV11-3
j_gene: TRBJ2-3
CDR3nt: TGTGCCAGCAGCCAGCTATCGGGGGGCGCGGATACGCAGTATTTT
CDR3aa: CASSQLSGGADTQYF

abundance: .
d_gene: .
v_gene: TRBV9
j_gene: TRBJ1-2
CDR3nt: TGTGCCAGCAGCCCGACAGAGATCTATGGCTACACCTTC
CDR3aa: CASSPTEIYGYTF

abundance: .
d_gene: .
v_gene: TRBV21-1
j_gene: TRBJ1-2
CDR3nt: TGTGCCAGCAGCAAACAGGGGTCCCAAGCTAACTATGGCTACACCTTC
CDR3aa: CASSKQGSQANYGYTF

abundance: .
d_gene: .
v_gene: TRBV19
j_gene: TRBJ1-5
CDR3nt: TGTGCCAGTAGTATAGATTCAAGGGGTCAGCCCCAGCATTTT
CDR3aa: CASSIDSRGQPQHF

abundance: .
d_gene: .
v_gene: TRBV12-2
j_gene: TRBJ2-7
CDR3nt: TGTGCAAGTCGCTTCCGAGCGGGCGGACCCTACGAGCAGTACTTC
CDR3aa: CASRFRAGGPYEQYF

abundance: .
d_gene: .
v_gene: TRBV1
j_gene: TRBJ2-7
CDR3nt: TGCACCAGCAGCCACTCTCCGAGACAGGGGGCCTACGAGCAGTACTTC
CDR3aa: CTSSHSPRQGAYEQYF

abundance: .
d_gene: .
v_gene: TRBV15
j_gene: TRBJ1-2
CDR3nt: TGTGCCACCAGCAGAGATATTGGCAGGAACTATGGCTACACCTTC
CDR3aa: CATSRDIGRNYGYTF

abundance: .
d_gene: .
v_gene: TRBV7-7
j_gene: TRBJ2-7
CDR3nt: TGTGCCAACCCCCCCCGCGGCGCAGACATTGAGGGAGCGGGCGAGCAGTACTTC
CDR3aa: CANPPRGADIEGAGEQYF

abundance: .
d_gene: .
v_gene: TRBV13
j_gene: TRBJ2-7
CDR3nt: TGTGCCAGCAGCTTCTTCTACGAGCAGTACTTC
CDR3aa: CASSFFYEQYF

abundance: once
d_gene: .
v_gene: TRBV7-3
j_gene: TRBJ2-5
CDR3nt: TGTGCCAGCAGCTTAAAAGGGGTCATTGGAGAGACCCAGTACTTC
CDR3aa: CASSLKGVIGETQYF

abundance: .
d_gene: TRBD1
v_gene: TRBV7-6
j_gene: TRBJ1-3
CDR3nt: TGTGCCAGCAGCTTTCAGGGGGCGGGAAACACCATATATTTT
CDR3aa: CASSFQGAGNTIYF

abundance: .
d_gene: .
v_gene: TRBV21-1
j_gene: TRBJ1-5
CDR3nt: TGTGCCAGCAGCAAAGGGGCTCGACAGGGGTGCAATCAGCCCCAGCATTTT
CDR3aa: CASSKGARQGCNQPQHF

abundance: .
d_gene: TRBD2
v_gene: TRBV5-1
j_gene: TRBJ2-1
CDR3nt: TGCGCCAGCAGCTTGGCCATCGGCGGGAGTGCGTTCTTC
CDR3aa: CASSLAIGGSAFF

abundance: .
d_gene: TRBD2
v_gene: TRBV5-1
j_gene: TRBJ2-7
CDR3nt: TGCGCCAGCAGCTTGGGCCTAGCGGGGGGACCCTACGAGCAGTACTTC
CDR3aa: CASSLGLAGGPYEQYF

abundance: .
d_gene: TRBD1
v_gene: TRBV7-2
j_gene: TRBJ1-2
CDR3nt: TGTGCCAGCAGCTTAGCCGCCAGGGGGCTTAGCTACACCTTC
CDR3aa: CASSLAARGLSYTF

abundance: .
d_gene: TRBD1
v_gene: TRBV5-1
j_gene: TRBJ1-1
CDR3nt: TGCGCCAGCAGCTCACCGGACAGGGGGCCCATTCTCTTCTTT
CDR3aa: CASSSPDRGPILFF

abundance: .
d_gene: TRBD2
v_gene: TRBV6-5
j_gene: TRBJ2-1
CDR3nt: TGTGCCAGCAGTAGCGGGAATAGCTACAATGAGCAGTTCTTC
CDR3aa: CASSSGNSYNEQFF

abundance: once
d_gene: TRBD2
v_gene: TRBV5-4
j_gene: TRBJ2-2
CDR3nt: TGTGCCAGCAGCTTGAAGATAGCGGGAAGTTCGGACACCGGGGAGCTGTTTTTT
CDR3aa: CASSLKIAGSSDTGELFF

abundance: .
d_gene: .
v_gene: TRBV19
j_gene: TRBJ1-2
CDR3nt: TGTGCCAGTAGTATAGATCGACAGAAGGGGGGCTACACCTTC
CDR3aa: CASSIDRQKGGYTF

abundance: .
d_gene: .
v_gene: TRBV30
j_gene: TRBJ2-2
CDR3nt: TGTGCCTGGAGTGGCTACAGGGTCACCGGGGAGCTGTTTTTT
CDR3aa: CAWSGYRVTGELFF

abundance: .
d_gene: TRBD2
v_gene: TRBV7-2
j_gene: TRBJ2-7
CDR3nt: TGTGCCAGCAGCTGGGGGACTAGCGGCCTTACCTTCCCCTACGAGCAGTACTTC
CDR3aa: CASSWGTSGLTFPYEQYF

abundance: .
d_gene: TRBD2
v_gene: TRBV7-2
j_gene: TRBJ2-7
CDR3nt: TGTGCCAGCAGCTGGAGAGGTGCGACTAGCGGGAACCACGAGCAGTACTTC
CDR3aa: CASSWRGATSGNHEQYF

abundance: .
d_gene: .
v_gene: TRBV7-9
j_gene: TRBJ2-1
CDR3nt: TGTGCCAGCAGCTTCGGTAACGTCCCCAATGAGCAGTTCTTC
CDR3aa: CASSFGNVPNEQFF

abundance: .
d_gene: TRBD2
v_gene: TRBV27
j_gene: TRBJ2-5
CDR3nt: TGTGCCAGCAGTCGATGGACTAGCGGGGGGAAAGAGACCCAGTACTTC
CDR3aa: CASSRWTSGGKETQYF

abundance: .
d_gene: .
v_gene: TRBV18
j_gene: TRBJ1-1
CDR3nt: TGTGCCAGCTCCAGGGCCGGGACAATGAACACTGAAGCTTTCTTT
CDR3aa: CASSRAGTMNTEAFF

abundance: .
d_gene: TRBD1
v_gene: TRBV15
j_gene: TRBJ1-5
CDR3nt: TGTGCCACCAGCAGGGGACAGCCCCAATCGCCCCAGCATTTT
CDR3aa: CATSRGQPQSPQHF

abundance: .
d_gene: .
v_gene: TRBV5-1
j_gene: TRBJ2-3
CDR3nt: TGCGCCAGCAGCTTGGAACAGGTCACAGATACGCAGTATTTT
CDR3aa: CASSLEQVTDTQYF

abundance: .
d_gene: TRBD1
v_gene: TRBV2
j_gene: TRBJ2-1
CDR3nt: TGTGCCATACCCAGGACAGGCCGGTACAATGAGCAGTTCTTC
CDR3aa: CAIPRTGRYNEQFF

abundance: few
d_gene: TRBD1
v_gene: TRBV19
j_gene: TRBJ1-2
CDR3nt: TGTGCCAGTAGTGTCGGGACAGCCTCTAACTATGGCTACACCTTC
CDR3aa: CASSVGTASNYGYTF